This TCR beta chain was profiled in a study of blood T cell repertoires in COVID-19. Study-level background: Material from acute and convalescent COVID-19 was sourced from the United States, Italy and Spain. Sample material is recorded as cDNA or gDNA derived from T cells, B-cell-depleted T cells, or PBMCs.

Sequencing was performed with immunoSEQ multiplex PCR; in TCRdb, only in-frame clones are kept and a portion is missing. The sample holds more than 250,000 clones, 80% to 90% seen once. Those enrolled, adults aged roughly 18 to 100 years, came from about two dozen US areas. Participants' reported clinical history set cohort assignment. Germline lookup yields CDR1 LNHDA and CDR2 SQIVND (reference sequence). The CDR3 covers 15 residues. With 0 bases removed from V and 5 bases from J, the gap between germline ends came to 13 bases. The sequenced sample consisted of PBMCs or T cells enriched from blood (not recorded which). The chain has TRBV19 and TRBJ2-5; a possible D gene is TRBD2 (5 bases). The source is a man aged 30 to 45 who had recovered from COVID-19. The CDR3 reads CASSIEARGWETQYF. CDR3 in DNA: TGTGCCAGTAGTATAGAAGCTCGGGGATGGGAGACCCAGTACTTC.